This T cell receptor beta chain is drawn from a study of tissue T cells after allogeneic stem cell transplantation. About the study: Graft-versus-host disease patients received grafts, four unmodified and three CD34-selected to deplete T cells. All graft-versus-host disease patients had gastrointestinal involvement and received several lines of directed therapy.

Germline V gene data show CDR1 as SNHLY and CDR2 as FYNNEI. CDR3 length: 14 amino acids. With V trimmed by 5 bases and J by 5 bases, 6 bases remained unmatched. This table comes from immunoSEQ multiplex PCR, and its TCRdb copy is limited to in-frame clones, with some not included. The sample includes tens of thousands of clones, approximately 92% of them seen just once. With respect to this clone: Its specificity is unknown.

Study-level findings and limits: Few T cell clones were shared across patients, but motif clusters showed tissue-specific shared signatures.

This clonotype was obtained from a woman aged 35 to 70 who later had graft-versus-host disease after an allogeneic stem cell transplant. The sample was blood, taken before transplantation. The chain links TRBV2 to TRBJ1-1; 9 bases agree with TRBD1. The CDR3 bases are TGTGCCAGCAGTTTAAGACAGGGGGTAACTGAAGCTTTCTTT. It specifies CASSLRQGVTEAFF.